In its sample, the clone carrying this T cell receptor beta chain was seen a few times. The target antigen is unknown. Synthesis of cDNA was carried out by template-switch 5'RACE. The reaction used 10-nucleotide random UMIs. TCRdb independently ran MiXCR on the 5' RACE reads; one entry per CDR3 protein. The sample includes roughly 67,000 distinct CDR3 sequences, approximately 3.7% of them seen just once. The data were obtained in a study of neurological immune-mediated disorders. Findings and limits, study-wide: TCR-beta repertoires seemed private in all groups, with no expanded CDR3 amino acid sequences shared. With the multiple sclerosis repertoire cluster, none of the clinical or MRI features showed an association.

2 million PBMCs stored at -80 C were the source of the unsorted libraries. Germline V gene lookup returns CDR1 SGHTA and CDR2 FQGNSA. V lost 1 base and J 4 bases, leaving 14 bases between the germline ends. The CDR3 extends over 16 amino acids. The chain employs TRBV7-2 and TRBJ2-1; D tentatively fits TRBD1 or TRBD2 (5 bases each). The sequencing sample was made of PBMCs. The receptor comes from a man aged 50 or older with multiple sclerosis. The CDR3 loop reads CASSLVRGPPYNEQFF. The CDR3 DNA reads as TGTGCCAGCAGCTTAGTCCGGGGACCCCCTTACAATGAGCAGTTCTTC.